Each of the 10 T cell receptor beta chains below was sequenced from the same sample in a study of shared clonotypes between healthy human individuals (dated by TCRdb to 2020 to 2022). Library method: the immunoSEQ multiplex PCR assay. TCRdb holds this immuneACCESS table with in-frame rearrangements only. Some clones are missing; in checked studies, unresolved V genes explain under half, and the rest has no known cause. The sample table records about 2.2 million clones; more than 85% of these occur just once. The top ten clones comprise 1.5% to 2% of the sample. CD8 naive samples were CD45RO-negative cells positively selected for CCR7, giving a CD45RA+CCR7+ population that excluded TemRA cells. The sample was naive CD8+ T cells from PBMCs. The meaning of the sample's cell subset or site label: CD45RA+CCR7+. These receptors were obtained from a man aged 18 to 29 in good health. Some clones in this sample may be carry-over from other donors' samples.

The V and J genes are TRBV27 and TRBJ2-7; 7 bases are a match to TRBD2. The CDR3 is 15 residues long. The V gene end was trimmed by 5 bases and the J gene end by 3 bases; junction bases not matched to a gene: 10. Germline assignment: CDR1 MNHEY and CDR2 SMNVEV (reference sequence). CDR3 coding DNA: TGTGCCAGCAGTCTGGGAGGGGATAGAAACTACGAGCAGTACTTC. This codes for CASSLGGDRNYEQYF.

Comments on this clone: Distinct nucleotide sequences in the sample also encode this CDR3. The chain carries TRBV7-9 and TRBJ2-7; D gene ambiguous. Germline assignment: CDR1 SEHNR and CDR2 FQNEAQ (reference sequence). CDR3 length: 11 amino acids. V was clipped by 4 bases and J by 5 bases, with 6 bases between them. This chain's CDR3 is CASSSSHEQYF. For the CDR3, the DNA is TGTGCCAGCAGCTCTTCTCACGAGCAGTACTTC.

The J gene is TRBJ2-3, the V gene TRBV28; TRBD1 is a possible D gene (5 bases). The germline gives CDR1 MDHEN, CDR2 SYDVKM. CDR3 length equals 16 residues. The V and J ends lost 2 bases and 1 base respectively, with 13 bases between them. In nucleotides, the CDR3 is TGTGCCAGCAGTTTAGTCAGGGTTTTAGGCACAGATACGCAGTATTTT. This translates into CASSLVRVLGTDTQYF.

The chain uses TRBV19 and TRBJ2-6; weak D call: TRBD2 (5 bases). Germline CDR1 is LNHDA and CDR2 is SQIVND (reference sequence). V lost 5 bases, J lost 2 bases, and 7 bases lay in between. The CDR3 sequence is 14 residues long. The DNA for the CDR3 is TGTGCCAGTAGTGCCGGGGCTGGGGCCAACGTCCTGACTTTC. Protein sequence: CASSAGAGANVLTF.

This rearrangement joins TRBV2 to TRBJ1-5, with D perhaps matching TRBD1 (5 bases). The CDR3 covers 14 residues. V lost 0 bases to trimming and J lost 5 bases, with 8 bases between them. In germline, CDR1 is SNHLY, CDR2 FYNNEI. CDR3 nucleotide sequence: TGTGCCAGCAGTGAAGCCAGGGCTTATCAGCCCCAGCATTTT. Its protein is CASSEARAYQPQHF.

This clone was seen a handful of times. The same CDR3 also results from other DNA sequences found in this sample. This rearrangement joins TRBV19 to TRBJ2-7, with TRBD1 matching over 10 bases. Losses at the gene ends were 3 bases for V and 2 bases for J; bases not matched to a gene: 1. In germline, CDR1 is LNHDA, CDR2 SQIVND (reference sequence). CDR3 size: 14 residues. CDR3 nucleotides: TGTGCCAGTAGTATGGGGACAGGGGCCTACGAGCAGTACTTC. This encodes CASSMGTGAYEQYF.

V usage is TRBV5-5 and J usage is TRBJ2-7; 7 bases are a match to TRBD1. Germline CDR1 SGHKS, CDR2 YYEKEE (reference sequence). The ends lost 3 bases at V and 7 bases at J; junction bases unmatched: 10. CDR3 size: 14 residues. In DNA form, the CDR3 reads TGTGCCAGCAGCTGGACAGGAATGATGTGGGAGCAGTACTTC. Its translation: CASSWTGMMWEQYF.

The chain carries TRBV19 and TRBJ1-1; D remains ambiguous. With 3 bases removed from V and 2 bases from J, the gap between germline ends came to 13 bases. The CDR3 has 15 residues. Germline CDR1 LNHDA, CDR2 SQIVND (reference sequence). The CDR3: CASSIPGRRNTEAFF. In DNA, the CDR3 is TGTGCCAGTAGTATCCCGGGCAGGAGAAACACTGAAGCTTTCTTT.

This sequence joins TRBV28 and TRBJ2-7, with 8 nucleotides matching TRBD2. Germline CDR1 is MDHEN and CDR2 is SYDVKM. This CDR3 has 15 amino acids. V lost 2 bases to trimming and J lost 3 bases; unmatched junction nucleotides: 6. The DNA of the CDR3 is TGTGCCAGCAGTTTACCGGGGGGGTTATACTACGAGCAGTACTTC. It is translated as CASSLPGGLYYEQYF.

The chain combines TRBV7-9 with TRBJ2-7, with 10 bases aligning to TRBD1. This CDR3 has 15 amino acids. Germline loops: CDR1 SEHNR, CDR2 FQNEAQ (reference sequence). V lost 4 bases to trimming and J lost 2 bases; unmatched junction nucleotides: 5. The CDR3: CASSSDRGRTYEQYF. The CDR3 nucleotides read TGTGCCAGCAGCTCCGACAGGGGGCGTACCTACGAGCAGTACTTC.